A selection of T cell receptor beta chains follows, all from one sample in a study of identifying expanded T cells in peripheral blood. The protocol was immunoSEQ multiplex PCR, while the TCRdb copy is restricted to in-frame clones and leaves out a portion. The sample has under 90,000 clones, approximately 89% seen once. Sequenced: blood. The receptors stem from a person between 18 and 69 years old in good health. Each CDR3 is given without its conserved first and last residue. Each record gives: V gene, J gene, D gene, CDR3 protein. D genes are given only for firm matches.

TRBV18	TRBJ2-5	.	ASSPRQEQETQY
TRBV28	TRBJ2-7	TRBD1	ASSFSPGTGNSYEQY
TRBV11-3	TRBJ2-6	.	ASSFGANVLT
TRBV4-1	TRBJ2-3	.	ASSPLERGDTQY
TRBV2	TRBJ2-1	.	ASSPGTTSYNEQF
TRBV30	TRBJ1-3	TRBD1	AWSANRGSGNTIY
TRBV5-1	TRBJ2-5	TRBD2	ASSLTSGGSQETQY
TRBV4-1	TRBJ2-5	.	ASSPARDVQETQY
TRBV5-6	TRBJ1-2	.	ASSLVRSNRELRGYT
TRBV10-2	TRBJ2-7	TRBD2	ASRDSGRGTYEQY
TRBV10-3	TRBJ2-3	TRBD2	AISEPSLGLDPQY
TRBV5-4	TRBJ2-1	TRBD2	ASSTLAGGYNEQF
TRBV6-6	TRBJ1-3	TRBD1	ASSYGTGGSGNTIY
TRBV7-2	TRBJ2-5	.	ASSLGAVGETQY
TRBV18	TRBJ1-1	.	ASSQEVSGGTEAF
TRBV7-6	TRBJ2-2	TRBD2	ASSPGTSGRFSTGELF
TRBV2	TRBJ2-1	.	ASNPPGNRNNEQF
TRBV6-5	TRBJ2-3	TRBD2	ASSPRLAGGPQY
TRBV5-1	TRBJ1-2	.	ASSPEGTAYGYT
TRBV4-3	TRBJ2-1	.	ASSQGPSYNEQF
TRBV15	TRBJ2-5	.	ATSRLTSETQY
TRBV5-1	TRBJ2-7	.	ASSLSGPIAASSEQY
TRBV9	TRBJ1-1	.	ASSPPQVTEAF
TRBV28	TRBJ1-2	TRBD1	ASSQKGARSYT
TRBV6-1	TRBJ2-5	TRBD1	ASSWTGQETQY
TRBV5-1	TRBJ2-7	.	ASSLERISSYEQY
TRBV20-1	TRBJ2-7	.	SARVGYEQY
TRBV13	TRBJ1-2	TRBD1	ASSFDRGEGYT
TRBV9	TRBJ2-3	.	ASSGGTAISSTDTQY
TRBV6-5	TRBJ1-2	.	ASSYSPGQDYGYT
TRBV11-2	TRBJ2-1	.	ASSLGWNEQF
TRBV30	TRBJ1-5	.	AWSRGSNQPQH
TRBV18	TRBJ2-2	TRBD2	ASSPYSGANTGELF
TRBV11-2	TRBJ1-1	TRBD1	ASSRNKGAGTEAF
TRBV7-6	TRBJ2-7	TRBD1	ASSLQAGTVYEQY
TRBV4-2	TRBJ2-5	.	ASSQGRWREGGMEVAQY
TRBV5-1	TRBJ1-2	TRBD1	ASSLGGQSYGYT
TRBV28	TRBJ2-1	TRBD2	ASSFPSRGGEQF
TRBV7-2	TRBJ2-7	.	ASSLAAGARSSYEQY
TRBV19	TRBJ1-1	.	ASGILNTEAF
TRBV18	TRBJ2-3	TRBD1	ASSGTGLGIEY
TRBV10-3	TRBJ2-3	.	AISTGGDTQY